This T cell receptor (beta chain) was sequenced for a study of CD8 T cells in acute hepatitis C reinfection. Noted time point: naive CD8 control sorted from an acute-time-point sample. Acute primary HCV infection: positive HCV RNA or antibody test after negative test within 24 weeks. Broader study findings: Preferential TRBV04 and TRBV06 usage appeared in all groups and was not explained by the naive pool. Acute resolver, follow-up resolver and acute chronic samples had similar high diversity. Regardless of outcome, about a dozen public clonotypes appeared, one using V04-02/J02-02.

The CDR3 length is 21 residues. Deletions cut 6 bases from V and 4 bases from J, with 35 bases between. CDR1 and CDR2 from the germline V gene are SNHLY and FYNNEI. Sequencing was performed with immunoSEQ multiplex PCR; in TCRdb, only in-frame clones are kept and a portion is missing. The profile shows over 30,000 clones, around 85% of them singletons. Concerning this clone: Its antigen is still unknown.

The clonotype comes from a woman between 18 and 30 years old who spontaneously cleared hepatitis C infection. The source material was naive CD8+ T cells from PBMCs. The rearrangement links TRBV2 to TRBJ2-3, with D maybe TRBD2 (8 bases). As DNA, the CDR3 is TGTGCCAGCAGCCTTGACAGGGAGAAAGAACGTAGCGGGATATGGGCAGATACGCAGTATTTT. This translates into CASSLDREKERSGIWADTQYF.